The clone carrying this T cell receptor (beta chain) came up once. Authors' analysis steps: The authors estimated nucleated cell counts from reference gene primer amplification. Sequencing was performed with immunoSEQ multiplex PCR; in TCRdb, only in-frame clones are kept and a portion is missing. D and trimming come from the DNA, and the V and J calls and clone size come from that table. The sample holds 150,000 to 200,000 clones, 90% seen once. This sample is drawn from a study of blood T cell repertoires in COVID-19. Study overall: Acute and convalescent COVID-19 samples came from the United States, Italy and Spain. T cells, B-cell-depleted T cells, or PBMCs provided the cDNA or gDNA that served as material.

The sequence was obtained from a man aged 50 to 59 with acute or convalescent COVID-19. The sequenced sample was peripheral blood.

CDR3 sequence reads: CASKTGSSLDSPLHF. The CDR3 DNA is TGCGCCAGCAAGACTGGTTCGTCCTTGGATTCACCCCTCCACTTT. This chain connects TRBV4-1 to TRBJ1-6; D not certain. The V gene's germline CDR1 is MGHRA and CDR2 YSYEKL. The germline V and J ends were trimmed by 7 bases and 8 bases, with 18 bases remaining between them. CDR3 length: 15 residues.